This T cell receptor beta chain originates from a study of regulatory T cells in long-lasting Graves disease. Investigators prepared the TCR beta libraries by applying iRepertoire HTBI primers and Arm-PCR of CDR3 regions. MiXCR, applied by TCRdb to the multiplex PCR reads, yields one record per CDR3 protein. Counted here are under 800,000 distinct CDR3 sequences, 15% to 20% occurring once; the ten biggest clones make up around a sixth. Only a few counts were recorded for this clonotype. Trimming cost V 2 bases and J 7 bases, with 6 bases left between them. Germline V CDR1 and CDR2: LNHDA, SQIVND (reference sequence). This CDR3 is built from 12 residues. Indicated time point: newly diagnosed GD, antithyroid drugs for less than 3 months. The TCR library used RNA extracted from PBMCs. These same data were also listed under a study on T cells in Graves' hyperthyroidism and ophthalmopathy.

The starting material was peripheral blood mononuclear cells (PBMCs), obtained at new diagnosis, from a patient treated with antithyroid drugs. This clonotype was obtained from a woman in her 30s with Graves disease. This chain connects TRBV19 to TRBJ2-1; D gene uncertain. The chain's CDR3 is CASSIIGNEQFF. DNA for the CDR3: TGTGCCAGTAGTATAATAGGGAATGAGCAGTTCTTC.